This T cell receptor beta chain was identified during a study of early T cells in non-severe SARS-CoV-2 infection. General observations from the study: VDJdb matching skewed toward anti-spike CD8 responses, missing private and CD4 specificities.

On this clonotype: The antigen is unknown.

Germline trimming cut 4 bases from V and 8 bases from J; bases unmatched to any gene: 9. Germline loops: CDR1 SGHRS, CDR2 YFSETQ. This CDR3 has 15 residues. In the library, individual cDNA molecules carried attached unique molecular identifiers. TCRdb passed the 5' RACE reads through MiXCR, listing each CDR3 protein once. The sample consists of some 52,000 distinct CDR3 sequences, 8% to 10% of them appearing once. This chain uses TRBV5-1 with TRBJ2-1, with TRBD1 matching over 10 bases. The sample was whole blood. This TCR derives from an adult who was a healthcare worker with PCR-confirmed SARS-CoV-2 infection or an uninfected control (not recorded which). For the CDR3, the DNA is TGCGCCAGCAGCCCCGGACAGGGGGGTTCGGATGAGCAGTTCTTC. Its translation is CASSPGQGGSDEQFF.